This T cell receptor (beta chain) is drawn from a study of CXCR3-negative and CXCR3-positive naive CD8 T cells. Study-level background: The dataset comprises approximately 140 million TRB reads in total, with about 1.5 +/- 0.3 million reads per library.

All CD8+ T cell subsets were sorted in triplicate at 250,000 to 300,000 cells each. Study results and limitations: TCR strength was inferred from TRB CDR3 properties, while surface CD5 was comparable between naive subsets. Memory cells diverged, while naive CXCR3-positive and CXCR3-negative cells had similar TRBV-TRBJ usage.

TRB cDNA libraries were made by UMI-labeled 5' RACE. Following a re-call of the 5' RACE reads, TCRdb has one entry per CDR3 protein and lacks DNA. Its listing shows approximately 37,000 distinct CDR3 sequences. The CDR3 length is 11 residues. Comment on this clonotype: The antigen is not known.

This TCR was recovered from a human donor in good health. Some clones in this sample may be carry-over from other donors' samples. This rearrangement joins TRBV21-1 to TRBJ2-5; as DNA is missing, the TRBD2 call by TCRdb cannot be tested. TRBV21-1 is described as a pseudogene. Source material: memory CD8+ T cells from blood. CDR3 protein: CARWRGRTQYF.